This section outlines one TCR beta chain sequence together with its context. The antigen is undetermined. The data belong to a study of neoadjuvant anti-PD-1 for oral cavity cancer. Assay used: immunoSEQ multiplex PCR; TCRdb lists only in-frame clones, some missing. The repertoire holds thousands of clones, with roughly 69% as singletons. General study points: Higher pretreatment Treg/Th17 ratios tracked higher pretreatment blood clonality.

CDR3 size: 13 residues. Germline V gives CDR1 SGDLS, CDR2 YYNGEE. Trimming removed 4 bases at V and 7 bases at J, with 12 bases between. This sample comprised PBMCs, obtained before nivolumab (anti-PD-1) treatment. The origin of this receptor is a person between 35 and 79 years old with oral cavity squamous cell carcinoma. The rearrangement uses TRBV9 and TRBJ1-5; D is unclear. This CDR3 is CASSRFSGQPQHF. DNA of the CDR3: TGTGCCAGCAGCCGGTTCTCGGGGCAGCCCCAGCATTTT.